This T cell receptor (beta chain) was identified in a study of T cells in Graves' hyperthyroidism and ophthalmopathy. Study observations and caveats: Most clonotypes expanded in thyroid above 0.001 were likewise present in blood.

The TCR beta CDR3 regions underwent amplification using RNA transcripts as the source. An initial round of RT-PCR targeting the TCR CDR3 relied on the HTBI primer set. From the multiplex PCR reads, TCRdb called clonotypes with MiXCR, one entry per CDR3 protein. Altogether 450,000 to 550,000 distinct CDR3 sequences are present, approximately 25% being singletons, with the ten largest covering approximately 10%. Ophthalmopathy in the patients scored at least 3 on Clinical Activity Score and at least 4 on NOSPECS grade, lasting under 3 months. Reasons for excluding patients were uncontrolled infection, other autoimmune disease, pregnancy or lactation. Points on this clonotype: The antigen remains undetermined.

Trimming removed 4 bases at V and 6 bases at J, with 13 bases between. This CDR3 is 14 amino acids long. The sample comprised blood. V and J are TRBV12-3 or TRBV12-4 and TRBJ1-5; D not certain. The receptor's source is a woman under 40 with Graves' ophthalmopathy. CDR3 loop: CASSSLSSSQPQHF. The CDR3 DNA sequence: TGTGCCAGCAGTTCCCTCTCTAGTAGTCAGCCCCAGCATTTT.